A selection of T cell receptor beta chains follows, all from one sample in a study of early T cells in non-severe SARS-CoV-2 infection. Each CDR3 protein is one row after TCRdb ran MiXCR on the 5' RACE reads. The data hold some 35,000 distinct CDR3 sequences, with roughly 6.8% observed a single time. The starting material was whole blood, obtained at baseline. These receptors came from an adult who was a healthcare worker with PCR-confirmed SARS-CoV-2 infection or an uninfected control (not recorded which). Each CDR3 is given with its conserved first and last residue. The D gene is left open where the match is weak. Clone size is given for some rows only: seen once, a few or many times, or a class if the clone is expanded.

few	TRBV6-6	TRBD1	TRBJ2-1	TGTGCCAGCAGCACAGGGGTTTACAATGAGCAGTTCTTC	CASSTGVYNEQFF
many	TRBV19	NA	TRBJ2-1	TGTGCCAGTAGTATTGCTTCCTCTAACACCTACAATGAGCAGTTCTTC	CASSIASSNTYNEQFF
few	TRBV7-2	NA	TRBJ2-7	TGTGCCAGCAGCTTACGTAGCGTGGAAGAGCAGTACTTC	CASSLRSVEEQYF
many	TRBV11-2	TRBD2	TRBJ2-1	TGTGCCAGCAGCTTGTCCTTCTCGAGCGGGGGTGCCGCGGAGTTCTTC	CASSLSFSSGGAAEFF
many	TRBV27	TRBD1	TRBJ2-5	TGTGCCAGCAGTTTATCTTTGACAGGGGAGACCCAGTACTTC	CASSLSLTGETQYF
many	TRBV12-3/TRBV12-4	NA	TRBJ1-5	TGTGCCAGTAATCTGACACCCGATCAGCCCCAGCATTTT	CASNLTPDQPQHF
NA	TRBV4-3	TRBD1	TRBJ2-7	TGCGCCAGCAGCCAAGATGCCCCCGGGACAGGCGGACTGCGGTACTTC	CASSQDAPGTGGLRYF
NA	TRBV14	NA	TRBJ2-3	TGTGCCAGCAGCCAAGTCGGAGGACTAAGCACAGATACGCAGTATTTT	CASSQVGGLSTDTQYF
NA	TRBV14	NA	TRBJ2-7	TGTGCCAGCAGCCAAGAGATGGGAGTACGAGGGCAGTACTTC	CASSQEMGVRGQYF
few	TRBV7-9	NA	TRBJ2-7	TGTGCCAGCAGCGCATACCCGAGGGGGGACGAGCAGTACTTC	CASSAYPRGDEQYF
many	TRBV13	NA	TRBJ2-7	TGTGCCAGCAGCTTAGAGCGAGGTAGCTCCTACGAGCAGTACTTC	CASSLERGSSYEQYF
many	TRBV28	NA	TRBJ1-1	TGTGCCAGCAGCCTACGCACCCTCCGGGACTGGGGGGCTTTCTTT	CASSLRTLRDWGAFF
NA	TRBV6-6	TRBD2	TRBJ2-1	TGTGCCAGCAGTGGGACTAGCGGGAGGGATGAGCAGTTCTTC	CASSGTSGRDEQFF
many	TRBV27	TRBD1	TRBJ2-2	TGTGCCAGCAGTTCCCAGGGGGCAGGCACCGGGGAGCTGTTTTTT	CASSSQGAGTGELFF
few	TRBV7-9	TRBD1	TRBJ2-5	TGTGCCAGCGGTGGGACAGCGCCCCAAGAGACCCAGTACTTC	CASGGTAPQETQYF
NA	TRBV9	TRBD1	TRBJ2-7	TGTGCCAGCAGCAAGGGACAGGGGGCCTCCTACGAGCAGTACTTC	CASSKGQGASYEQYF
NA	TRBV24-1	NA	TRBJ2-1	TGTGCCACCAGTGATTTGGCGGGAAAGGATGAGCAGTTCTTC	CATSDLAGKDEQFF
NA	TRBV6-5	TRBD2	TRBJ2-1	TGTGCCAGCAGTTACCGGGGGGTAGCGGCCAGGGATGAGCAGTTCTTC	CASSYRGVAARDEQFF
NA	TRBV20-1	NA	TRBJ1-1	TGCAGTGCTAGCCCCAGGGTCGGGAACACTGAAGCTTTCTTT	CSASPRVGNTEAFF
NA	TRBV3-1	TRBD1	TRBJ2-1	TGTGCCAGCAGCAAGATGACAGGGGCCTCCTACAATGAGCAGTTCTTC	CASSKMTGASYNEQFF
many	TRBV3-1	TRBD1	TRBJ1-1	TGTGCCAGCAGCCAAGATCAGGGGGCTAGGACTGAAGCTTTCTTT	CASSQDQGARTEAFF
NA	TRBV11-2	NA	TRBJ2-2	TGTGCCAGCAGCTTAGTTACAGGGCGGAACACCGGGGAGCTGTTTTTT	CASSLVTGRNTGELFF
few	TRBV5-1	NA	TRBJ2-1	TGCGCCAGCAGCTTGGTAGTGGGTGAGCAGTTCTTC	CASSLVVGEQFF
few	TRBV7-8	NA	TRBJ2-2	TGTGCCAGCAGCTTTGATGTTAGCGCGAACACCGGGGAGCTGTTTTTT	CASSFDVSANTGELFF
many	TRBV9	NA	TRBJ2-1	TGTGCCAGCAGCTCACGCGGTTTCTCCTACAATGAGCAGTTCTTC	CASSSRGFSYNEQFF
medium-sized	TRBV28	NA	TRBJ2-1	TGTGCCAGCAAGCTTGGGGCTAATGAGCAGTTCTTC	CASKLGANEQFF
many	TRBV19	TRBD1	TRBJ2-2	TGTGCCAGTAGTATGGGCTGGGACAGACCCACCGGGGAGCTGTTTTTT	CASSMGWDRPTGELFF
many	TRBV28	TRBD2	TRBJ2-1	TGTGCCAGCAGTTTTGGGGGAGGGCGGGAGGATGAGCAGTTCTTC	CASSFGGGREDEQFF
NA	TRBV20-1	TRBD2	TRBJ2-7	TGCAGTGCGGAACCGGGACTAGCGATCTTAGAGCAGTACTTC	CSAEPGLAILEQYF
many	TRBV7-3	NA	TRBJ2-1	TGTGCCAGCAGCTTAACTGGTGGTGAGCAGTTCTTC	CASSLTGGEQFF
many	TRBV7-9	NA	TRBJ2-4	TGTGCCAGCACCCCCACCGGGGGAGAGGCCAAAAACATTCAGTACTTC	CASTPTGGEAKNIQYF
NA	TRBV5-1	NA	TRBJ1-1	TGCGCCAGCAGCTTGGGACGCGCCAACGCGATGAACACTGAAGCTTTCTTT	CASSLGRANAMNTEAFF
many	TRBV29-1	TRBD1	TRBJ2-6	TGCAGCGTACATACAGGGGCTGGGGCCAACGTCCTGACTTTC	CSVHTGAGANVLTF
once	TRBV30	TRBD2	TRBJ2-1	TGTGCCTGGAGCGCCGGGAGGGCCAGAAGCAATGAGCAGTTCTTC	CAWSAGRARSNEQFF
NA	TRBV10-2	NA	TRBJ1-5	TGCGCCAGCAGTGATCGGGATTATAGCAATCAGCCCCAGCATTTT	CASSDRDYSNQPQHF
NA	TRBV19	NA	TRBJ2-4	TGTGCCAGTAACGGGGTAGGAGGAAACATTCAGTACTTC	CASNGVGGNIQYF
many	TRBV7-8	NA	TRBJ2-1	TGTGCCAGCAGCTTGCGAGAGGGACCTTACAATGAGCAGTTCTTC	CASSLREGPYNEQFF
many	TRBV7-6	TRBD2	TRBJ2-2	TGTGCCAGCAGCTTCGGACTAGCGGGAACTACCGGGGAGCTGTTTTTT	CASSFGLAGTTGELFF
many	TRBV15	NA	TRBJ1-5	TGTGCCACCAGCCGTACGAGAGGGAGCAATCAGCCCCAGCATTTT	CATSRTRGSNQPQHF
many	TRBV19	NA	TRBJ2-1	TGTGCCAGTACCAGGACAGAAATGCGCAATGAGCAGTTCTTC	CASTRTEMRNEQFF
few	TRBV25-1	NA	TRBJ2-5	TGTGCCTGCATTGGGGCGGAAGACAACCAAGAGACCCAGTACTTC	CACIGAEDNQETQYF
few	TRBV6-2/TRBV6-3	TRBD1	TRBJ2-1	TGTGCCAGCAGTTACTCGACAGGGGTAAATGAGCAGTTCTTC	CASSYSTGVNEQFF
few	TRBV30	NA	TRBJ2-3	TGTGCCTGGCGAAGGACAGATACGCAGTATTTT	CAWRRTDTQYF
many	TRBV7-2	NA	TRBJ1-1	TGTGCCAGCAGATTTGGACAGCTCACTGAAGCTTTCTTT	CASRFGQLTEAFF
NA	TRBV4-2	TRBD1	TRBJ2-3	TGTGCCAGCAGCCAAGAAGGGACAGAGGAGACAGATACGCAGTATTTT	CASSQEGTEETDTQYF
NA	TRBV19	TRBD2	TRBJ2-1	TGTGCCAGTAGTCCTCCCCTAGCGGGGACCTCCTACAATGAGCAGTTCTTC	CASSPPLAGTSYNEQFF
few	TRBV18	NA	TRBJ2-7	TGTGCCAGCTCACCGACCCCCGTTGGGACACTTTCTTACGAGCAGTACTTC	CASSPTPVGTLSYEQYF
few	TRBV28	NA	TRBJ2-7	TGTGCCAGCAGGAATTACTACGAGCAGTACTTC	CASRNYYEQYF
few	TRBV28	NA	TRBJ1-6	TGTGCCAGCAGTTCACAAACTAGCTCCTATAATTCACCCCTCCACTTT	CASSSQTSSYNSPLHF
few	TRBV3-1	TRBD1	TRBJ2-7	TGTGCCAGCAGCCAAGGGGACAGGACCTACGAGCAGTACTTC	CASSQGDRTYEQYF
few	TRBV30	NA	TRBJ1-2	TGTGCCTGGAGCGAGACAGGCCTCAGCTTTTATGGCTACACCTTC	CAWSETGLSFYGYTF
many	TRBV7-9	NA	TRBJ2-1	TGTGCCAGCAGCTCTCACCGGGAAGAGCAGTTCTTC	CASSSHREEQFF
many	TRBV4-1	TRBD2	TRBJ2-7	TGCGCCAGCAGCCAAGATCCGGGCGGGAGTCCATACGAGCAGTACTTC	CASSQDPGGSPYEQYF
NA	TRBV11-3	NA	TRBJ2-7	TGTGCCAGCAGCTTAAACAGGGTCAACGAGCAGTACTTC	CASSLNRVNEQYF
NA	TRBV10-3	NA	TRBJ2-1	TGTGCCTCCAAGGGAGCAGTTGAGCAGTTCTTC	CASKGAVEQFF
medium-sized	TRBV7-3	TRBD2	TRBJ2-1	TGTGCCAGCAGCTTAGCCCTAGCGGGAGGGGGTGAGCAGTTCTTC	CASSLALAGGGEQFF
many	TRBV9	NA	TRBJ1-2	TGTGCCAGCAGCTCCCGGACCGGGGGCGGATACTATGGCTACACCTTC	CASSSRTGGGYYGYTF
few	TRBV10-3	TRBD1	TRBJ2-7	TGTGCCATCAGGGACAGGGGCTACGAGCAGTACTTC	CAIRDRGYEQYF
NA	TRBV14	NA	TRBJ2-2	TGTGCCAGCAGCCAACCCGGGACGACGAACACCGGGGAGCTGTTTTTT	CASSQPGTTNTGELFF
many	TRBV12-3/TRBV12-4	NA	TRBJ1-1	TGTGCCAGCAGTTTAAAGGCGAACACTGAAGCTTTCTTT	CASSLKANTEAFF